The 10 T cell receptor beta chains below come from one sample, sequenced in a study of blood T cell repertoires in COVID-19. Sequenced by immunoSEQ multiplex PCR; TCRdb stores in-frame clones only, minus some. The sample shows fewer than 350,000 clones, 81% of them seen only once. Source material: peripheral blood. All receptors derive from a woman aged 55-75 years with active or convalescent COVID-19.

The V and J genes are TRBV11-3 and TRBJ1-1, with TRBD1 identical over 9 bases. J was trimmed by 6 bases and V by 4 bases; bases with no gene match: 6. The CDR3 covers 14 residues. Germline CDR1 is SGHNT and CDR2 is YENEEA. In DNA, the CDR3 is TGTGCCAGCAGCTCCGGACAGGGGTACTCTGAAGCTTTCTTT. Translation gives CASSSGQGYSEAFF.

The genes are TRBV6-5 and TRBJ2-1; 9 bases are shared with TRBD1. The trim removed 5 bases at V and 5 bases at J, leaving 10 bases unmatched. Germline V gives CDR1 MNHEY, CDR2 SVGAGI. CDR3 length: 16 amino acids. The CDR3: CASSNLPGQGNNEQFF. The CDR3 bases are TGTGCCAGCAGTAACTTACCGGGACAGGGCAACAATGAGCAGTTCTTC.

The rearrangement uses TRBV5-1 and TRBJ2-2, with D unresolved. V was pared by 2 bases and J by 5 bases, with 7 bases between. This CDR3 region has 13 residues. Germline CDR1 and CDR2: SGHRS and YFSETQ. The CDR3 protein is CASSFQYTGELFF. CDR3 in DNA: TGCGCCAGCAGCTTCCAGTATACCGGGGAGCTGTTTTTT.

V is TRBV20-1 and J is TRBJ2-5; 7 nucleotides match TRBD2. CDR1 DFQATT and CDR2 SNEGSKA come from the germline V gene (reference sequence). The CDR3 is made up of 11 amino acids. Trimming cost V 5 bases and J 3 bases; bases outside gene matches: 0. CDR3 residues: CSALAEETQYF. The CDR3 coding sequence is TGCAGTGCTCTAGCGGAAGAGACCCAGTACTTC.

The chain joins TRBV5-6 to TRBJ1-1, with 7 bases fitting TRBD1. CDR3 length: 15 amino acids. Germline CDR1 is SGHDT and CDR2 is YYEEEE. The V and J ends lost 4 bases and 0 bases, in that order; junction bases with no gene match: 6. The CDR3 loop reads CASSKRQGLNTEAFF. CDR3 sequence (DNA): TGTGCCAGCAGCAAGCGACAGGGTTTGAACACTGAAGCTTTCTTT.

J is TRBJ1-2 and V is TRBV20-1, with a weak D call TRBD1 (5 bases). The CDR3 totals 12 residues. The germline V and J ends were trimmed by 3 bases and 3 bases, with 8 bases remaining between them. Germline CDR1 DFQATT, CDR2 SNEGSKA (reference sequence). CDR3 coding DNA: TGCAGTGCTAGTGTAGGGGACTATGGCTACACCTTC. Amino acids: CSASVGDYGYTF.

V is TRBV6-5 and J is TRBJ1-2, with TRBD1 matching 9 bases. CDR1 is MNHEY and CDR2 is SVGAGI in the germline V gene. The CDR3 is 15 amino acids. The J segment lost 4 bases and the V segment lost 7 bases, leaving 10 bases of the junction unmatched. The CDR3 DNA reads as TGTGCCAGCAAGCGAGAGGACAGGGGAGGCTATGGCTACACCTTC. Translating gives CASKREDRGGYGYTF.

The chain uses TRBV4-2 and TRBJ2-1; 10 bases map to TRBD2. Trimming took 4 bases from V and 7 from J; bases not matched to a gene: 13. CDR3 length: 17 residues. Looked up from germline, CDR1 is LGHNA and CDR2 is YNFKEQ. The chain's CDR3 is CASSPLPGLANLNEQFF. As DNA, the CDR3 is TGTGCCAGCAGCCCTCTACCGGGACTAGCGAATTTAAATGAGCAGTTCTTC.

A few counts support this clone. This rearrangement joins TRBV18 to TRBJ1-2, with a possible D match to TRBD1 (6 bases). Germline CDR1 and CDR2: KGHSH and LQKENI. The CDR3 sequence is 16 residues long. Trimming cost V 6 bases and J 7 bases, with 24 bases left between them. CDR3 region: CASSLSPGQGQVGYTF. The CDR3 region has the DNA TGTGCCAGCTCTCTCTCTCCAGGGCAGGGGCAAGTTGGCTACACCTTC.

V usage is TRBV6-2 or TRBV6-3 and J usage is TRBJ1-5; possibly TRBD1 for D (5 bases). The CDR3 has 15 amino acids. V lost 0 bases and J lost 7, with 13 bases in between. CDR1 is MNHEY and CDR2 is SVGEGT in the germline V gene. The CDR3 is CASSYSGGARQPQHF. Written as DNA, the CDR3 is TGTGCCAGCAGTTACTCAGGAGGGGCGAGACAGCCCCAGCATTTT.